The 20 T cell receptor beta chains reported below all come from one sample, sequenced in a study of T cells in Graves' hyperthyroidism and ophthalmopathy (dated by TCRdb to between 2018 and 2020). Preparation of the library involved multiplex PCR. Data came from an Illumina HiSeq 2000. TCR beta CDR3 regions were amplified from RNA transcripts. The first round of RT-PCR for the TCR CDR3 was performed with the HTBI primer set and the Qiagen OneStep RT-PCR kit. TCRdb handled the public reads itself, with Q25 trimming in fastp and clone calling in MiXCR, and kept productive beta chains. Identical CDR3 protein sequences are pooled into one entry, listed with their most common genes and DNA. This sample gives some 760,000 distinct CDR3 sequences in total; about 14% of them show up just once. The ten largest clones take up around 9.6% of the sample. Sequences were obtained from blood. All receptors come from a woman younger than 35 with Graves' hyperthyroidism.

V usage is TRBV5-4 and J usage is TRBJ2-5; possible D gene TRBD2, 5 bases. The CDR3 contains 17 residues. Germline lookup yields CDR1 SGHNT and CDR2 YYREEE (reference sequence). The germline V and J ends were trimmed by 4 bases and 0 bases, with 19 bases remaining between them. The CDR3 protein is CASSLLRYWTDQETQYF. CDR3 in DNA: TGTGCCAGCAGCCTCCTCAGGTACTGGACTGACCAAGAGACCCAGTACTTC.

This clonotype was found a few times. The genes are TRBV4-1 and TRBJ2-3; D is uncertain. Germline CDR1 and CDR2: MGHRA and YSYEKL. This CDR3 spans 13 amino acids. V lost 6 bases and J 5 bases, leaving 12 bases between the germline ends. In DNA form, the CDR3 reads TGCGCCAGCAGGCACCCGGCCCAAGATACGCAGTATTTT. Translation gives CASRHPAQDTQYF.

This clonotype appeared many times. V usage is TRBV7-8 and J usage is TRBJ2-7; D may be TRBD2 (5 bases). Trimming left V 4 bases short and J 6 bases short, with 16 bases between. The CDR3 has 14 residues. Per germline, CDR1 SGHVS and CDR2 FQNEAQ. In DNA, the CDR3 is TGTGCCAGCAGCTACGAACTAGACCCTGGCGAGCAGTACTTC. As protein: CASSYELDPGEQYF.

CDR3 nucleotide sequence: TGCGCCAGCAGCCAGGCTCCTCTAGCGACTGAGCAGTACTTC. Translation: CASSQAPLATEQYF. V usage is TRBV4-1 and J usage is TRBJ2-7, with D possibly TRBD2 on 6 matching bases. Trimming shortened V by 3 bases and J by 7 bases, and 16 bases separated the two germline ends. The germline V gene encodes CDR1 MGHRA and CDR2 YSYEKL. This CDR3 comprises 14 residues.

In its sample, this clonotype was seen many times. The chain carries TRBV5-1 and TRBJ2-7; D gene uncertain. The V end lost 4 bases, the J end lost 2 bases, and 7 bases lay between the germline ends. There are 12 residues in the CDR3. From germline, CDR1 is SGHRS and CDR2 YFSETQ. The CDR3 region is CASSNVPYEQYF. The CDR3 DNA is TGCGCCAGCAGCAATGTCCCCTACGAGCAGTACTTC.

The sample holds a few counts of this clonotype. CDR3 nucleotide sequence: TGCGCCAGCAGCCCCCGGGGACAGGGCACGTTTTCACCCCTCCACTTT. This sequence encodes CASSPRGQGTFSPLHF. The rearrangement joins TRBV5-1 to TRBJ1-6, with TRBD1 matching over 9 bases. Germline V gene lookup returns CDR1 SGHRS and CDR2 YFSETQ. The CDR3 extends over 16 amino acids. V dropped 4 bases and J dropped 9; count of bases not matched to a gene: 11.

This clonotype has a handful of counts. The rearrangement uses TRBV7-9 and TRBJ2-7; 7 nucleotides agree with TRBD1. There are 19 residues in the CDR3. The germline gives CDR1 SEHNR, CDR2 FQNEAQ (reference sequence). V dropped 4 bases and J dropped 1; count of bases not matched to a gene: 19. The CDR3 protein is CASSSAADRKTGFSYEQYF. The CDR3 DNA reads as TGTGCCAGCAGCTCCGCTGCCGACCGCAAGACAGGGTTTTCCTACGAGCAGTACTTC.

This rearrangement joins TRBV2 to TRBJ2-7, with a possible D match to TRBD2 (6 bases). Germline V lookup: CDR1 SNHLY, CDR2 FYNNEI. CDR3 size: 14 residues. The V and J ends lost 8 bases and 0 bases respectively, with 14 bases between them. CDR3: CASGAERASYEQYF. CDR3 in DNA: TGTGCCAGCGGGGCCGAGCGGGCCTCCTACGAGCAGTACTTC.

This clonotype appeared many times. The chain employs TRBV2 and TRBJ2-7; 12 bases align to TRBD2. Trimming at V came to 5 bases and at J to 0 bases, leaving 5 bases not matched to a gene. The CDR3 spans 16 residues. Germline V gives CDR1 SNHLY, CDR2 FYNNEI. The CDR3 DNA reads as TGTGCCAGCAGTCGAACTAGCGGGAGGCTCTCCTACGAGCAGTACTTC. Translating it yields CASSRTSGRLSYEQYF.

This clonotype was seen more than once but under ten times. The chain has TRBV6-5 and TRBJ1-2, with D unresolved. With 1 base removed from V and 4 bases from J, the gap between germline ends came to 13 bases. The CDR3 loop spans 15 amino acids. Looked up from germline, CDR1 is MNHEY and CDR2 is SVGAGI. DNA for the CDR3: TGTGCCAGCAGTTACTACGACCGAGTGGGCTATGGCTACACCTTC. Translated: CASSYYDRVGYGYTF.

V and J are TRBV7-3 and TRBJ1-4, with unresolved D. Trimming took off 5 bases at V and 3 bases at J, with 7 bases between the two ends. CDR1 is SGHTA, CDR2 FQGTGA, per germline. This CDR3 comprises 13 residues. The CDR3 nucleotides read TGTGCCAGCAGCCGGAGGCCTAATGAAAAACTGTTTTTT. This encodes CASSRRPNEKLFF.

On this clonotype itself: A much larger clone lies a single base off, so this may be a read error. This chain connects TRBV7-2 to TRBJ2-1, with 8 nucleotides matching TRBD2. This CDR3 has 16 amino acids. Germline V CDR1 and CDR2: SGHTA, FQGNSA. V was pared by 1 base and J by 6 bases, with 8 bases of the junction left unmatched. The CDR3 DNA sequence: TGTGCCAGCAGCTTAGGGGCAAGCGGGAGACGCAATGAGCAGTTCTTC. Translating gives CASSLGASGRRNEQFF.

This clonotype came up a few times. The rearrangement joins TRBV29-1 to TRBJ2-1, with 8 bases that match TRBD1. V lost 4 bases, J lost 2 bases, and 4 bases stayed unmatched. The CDR3 covers 14 residues. Germline loops: CDR1 SQVTM, CDR2 ANQGSEA. CDR3 nucleotide sequence: TGCAGCGTTGCCAGGGGGCGCGCCTACAATGAGCAGTTCTTC. It codes for CSVARGRAYNEQFF.

The chain recombines TRBV30 with TRBJ2-1, with D maybe TRBD2 (6 bases). V was pared by 5 bases and J by 9 bases, with 20 bases between. CDR3 length equals 14 residues. CDR1 and CDR2 from the germline V gene are GTSNPN and SVGIG (reference sequence). The CDR3 spells CAWVPGTARFEQFF. CDR3 DNA sequence: TGTGCCTGGGTACCCGGGACTGCCCGTTTTGAGCAGTTCTTC. Combining the CDR3 with reference TRBV30 and TRBJ2-1 gives the whole variable domain SQTIHQWPATLVQPVGSPLSLECTVEGTSNPNLYWYRQAAGRGLQLLFYSVGIGQISSEVPQNLSASRPQDRQFILSSKKLLLSDSGFYLCAWVPGTARFEQFFGPGTRLTVL.

V usage is TRBV30 and J usage is TRBJ1-5; a weak D match, TRBD1 (5 bases). The length of the CDR3 is 13 residues. Germline assignment: CDR1 GTSNPN and CDR2 SVGIG (reference sequence). The V end was cut by 3 bases, the J end by 3 bases, with 9 bases between. The CDR3 reads CAWSPGDNQPQHF. DNA for the CDR3: TGTGCCTGGAGCCCGGGGGACAATCAGCCCCAGCATTTT.

This clonotype showed up just a few times. This chain connects TRBV25-1 to TRBJ1-2; the D gene is possibly TRBD1 (5 bases). Per the germline V gene, CDR1 is MGHDK and CDR2 is SYGVNS. Trimming pared 3 bases from V and 4 bases from J, leaving 15 bases between. The CDR3 length is 15 residues. CDR3 protein: CASSDPGGETYGYTF. The CDR3 nucleotides read TGTGCCAGCAGTGATCCCGGGGGGGAAACCTATGGCTACACCTTC.

At least ten counts were recorded for this clonotype. V is TRBV12-3 or TRBV12-4 and J is TRBJ2-7; 8 nucleotides align to TRBD1. This CDR3 has 15 residues. J was trimmed by 0 bases and V by 6 bases; bases with no gene match: 7. The CDR3 DNA follows: TGTGCCAGCAGCCACGGACAGGGAAGCTCCTACGAGCAGTACTTC. This translates into CASSHGQGSSYEQYF.

The V call is TRBV12-3 or TRBV12-4, the J call TRBJ2-1, with D perhaps matching TRBD2 (5 bases). Trimming removed 6 bases at V and 1 base at J, with 13 bases between. The CDR3 has 15 residues. The CDR3 spells CASRLAGRSYNEQFF. DNA for the CDR3: TGTGCCAGCAGGCTGGCGGGTCGATCCTACAATGAGCAGTTCTTC.

On this clonotype: This CDR3 fails to terminate in the conserved phenylalanine or tryptophan, so it likely reflects a read error. This rearrangement joins TRBV2 to TRBJ2-7; D remains ambiguous. V was trimmed by 5 bases and J by 0 bases, leaving 5 bases between them. Germline V CDR1 and CDR2: SNHLY, FYNNEI. The CDR3 loop spans 12 amino acids. As DNA, the CDR3 is TGTGCCAGCAGTCTAAACTCCTACGAGCAGTACTCC. It codes for CASSLNSYEQYS.

This clonotype was counted at least ten times. This chain links TRBV11-1 with TRBJ2-7; perhaps TRBD2 as D (5 bases). CDR1 and CDR2 from the germline V gene are SGHAT and FQDESV (reference sequence). Trimming took 2 bases from V and 5 from J, leaving 10 bases between them. This CDR3 has 13 residues. The CDR3, as DNA: TGTGCCAGCAGCTTATTAACCGGGAACGAGCAGTACTTC. Translation: CASSLLTGNEQYF.